This entry describes one TCR beta chain. Its antigen is undetermined. Each UMI harboured a 6-nucleotide sample barcode and was appended via template switching. TCRdb processed the 5' RACE reads again and assigns one entry to each CDR3 protein, with no DNA. The table for this sample gives about 150,000 distinct CDR3 sequences. This sample stems from a study of monozygotic twins with inflammatory bowel disease. Blood was drawn once per donor, and each sample measured about 2.3 ml. Study-wide results and limits: Support for a single strong signal or clonotype associated with IBD was absent. Healthy twins showed more clonotype sharing with others than IBD patients, especially patients with disease activity.

Sequencing was done on a sample of blood. The TCR originated in a human donor with ulcerative colitis or Crohn's disease, or a healthy co-twin of an affected twin (not recorded which).

The CDR3 region is CASSPSDWNSYEQYF. The chain combines TRBV5-1 with TRBJ2-7; the D call from TCRdb, TRBD2, cannot be confirmed without DNA. Germline V gene lookup returns CDR1 SGHRS and CDR2 YFSETQ. CDR3 length: 15 residues. The variable domain in full, completed from reference TRBV5-1 and TRBJ2-7, reads KAGVTQTPRYLIKTRGQQVTLSCSPISGHRSVSWYQQTPGQGLQFLFEYFSETQRNKGNFPGRFSGRQFSNSRSEMNVSTLELGDSALYLCASSPSDWNSYEQYFGPGTRLTVT.